This T cell receptor (beta chain) comes out of a study of chemoradiotherapy in HPV16-positive cancers. Findings of the study overall: Candidate HPV-specific clones and E7-related TCR motifs grew in tumor during treatment. For HPV16-positive patients, expanding HPV-responsive T cells associated with longer recurrence-free survival.

With respect to this clone: Antigen: not known.

Samples were taken several times over chemoradiotherapy. Method: immunoSEQ multiplex PCR; TCRdb's copy keeps in-frame clones and lacks some. The sample has tens of thousands of clones, around 86% seen once. The sample here was blood, taken from a patient who underwent chemoradiotherapy. The clonotype was recovered from a human donor with HPV-associated anogenital cancer.

The CDR3 DNA reads TGTGCCACCCAGGGGGCGCGGGAGCAGTACTTC. Its translation is CATQGAREQYF. The chain couples TRBV19 to TRBJ2-7; 8 bases agree with TRBD1. The CDR3 runs 11 residues. Germline CDR1 reads LNHDA; CDR2 reads SQIVND (reference sequence). V lost 10 bases to trimming and J lost 7 bases; unmatched junction nucleotides: 6.